One sample yielded the 32 T cell receptor beta chains listed below, sequenced in a study of cytomegalovirus exposure and HLA in healthy donors. The PCR employed 60 Vbeta primers together with 13 Jbeta primers. Some clones are missing from TCRdb's copy, which holds only in-frame ones; the method was immunoSEQ multiplex PCR. This sample has around 150,000 clones; more than 70% occur once, and the top ten carry 1.5% to 2%. The specimen sequenced was PBMCs. The receptors stem from a middle-aged woman in good health and CMV-seronegative.

The chain uses TRBV13 and TRBJ1-3, with 7 bases aligning to TRBD1. The V and J ends lost 4 bases and 0 bases, in that order; junction bases with no gene match: 9. The CDR3 loop spans 17 amino acids. Germline V gives CDR1 PRHDT, CDR2 FYEKMQ (reference sequence). The CDR3 is CASSYGGQVFSGNTIYF. CDR3 bases: TGTGCCAGCAGCTACGGAGGACAGGTCTTCTCTGGAAACACCATATATTTT.

This clone came up a few times. The chain uses TRBV7-7 and TRBJ2-7; 14 nucleotides match TRBD2. V was clipped by 5 bases and J by 6 bases; unmatched bases: 6. CDR1 is SSHAT, CDR2 FNYEAQ, per germline (reference sequence). This CDR3 has 15 amino acids. The CDR3 nucleotides are TGTGCCAGCAGCCCCGGACTAGCGGGGGGCCTCGAGCAGTACTTC. Translating it yields CASSPGLAGGLEQYF.

V usage is TRBV28 and J usage is TRBJ2-7; D is undetermined. This CDR3 region has 13 residues. Germline CDR1 reads MDHEN; CDR2 reads SYDVKM. V was cut by 6 bases and J by 0 bases, with 9 bases left in between. The CDR3 here is CASRSKSSYEQYF. The CDR3 DNA sequence: TGTGCCAGCAGGAGCAAGAGCTCCTACGAGCAGTACTTC.

Concerning this clone: One junction end disagrees with the germline gene, perhaps due to a read error. In the same sample, other DNA sequences code for this CDR3. V gene TRBV5-1 combines with J gene TRBJ2-3; tentatively, D is TRBD2 (6 bases). The CDR3 is 16 amino acids. Germline loops: CDR1 SGHRS, CDR2 YFSETQ. For the CDR3, the DNA is TGCGCTAGCAGCTCACCGCGAGGACCGGGGGCAGATACGCAGTATTTT. Residues: CASSSPRGPGADTQYF.

The chain couples TRBV18 to TRBJ2-1, with a possible D match to TRBD1 (6 bases). The CDR3 contains 16 residues. The germline V gene has CDR1 KGHSH and CDR2 LQKENI. Trimming left V 6 bases short and J 5 bases short, with 20 bases between. In nucleotides, the CDR3 is TGTGCCAGCTCCCCGGCTTTTGATGGGGGCCACAATGAGCAGTTCTTC. Protein: CASSPAFDGGHNEQFF.

This chain uses TRBV10-2 with TRBJ2-3; D might be TRBD1 (7 bases). The V and J ends lost 8 bases and 2 bases respectively, with 17 bases between them. CDR1 is WSHSY and CDR2 is SAAADI in the germline V gene. This CDR3 is built from 15 residues. For the CDR3, the DNA is TGCGCCAGCTGCGGGCGGGACAGTTACACAGATACGCAGTATTTT. It encodes CASCGRDSYTDTQYF.

The V gene is TRBV29-1, the J gene TRBJ1-1; possibly TRBD1 for D (5 bases). V was shortened by 4 bases and J by 6 bases, with 15 bases between the two germline ends. CDR1 and CDR2 (germline): SQVTM, ANQGSEA. CDR3 length: 13 residues. DNA of the CDR3: TGCAGCGTTGTGGGCAGGGAGGACCCTGAAGCTTTCTTT. Translated: CSVVGREDPEAFF. The entire variable domain, with the rest obtained from reference TRBV29-1 and TRBJ1-1, is as follows: SAVISQKPSRDICQRGTSLTIQCQVDSQVTMMFWYRQQPGQSLTLIATANQGSEATYESGFVIDKFPISRPNLTFSTLTVSNMSPEDSSIYLCSVVGREDPEAFFGQGTRLTVV.

This chain joins TRBV7-2 and TRBJ1-2, with D possibly TRBD1 on 6 matching bases. The V end lost 9 bases, the J end lost 8 bases, and 13 bases lay between the germline ends. Germline CDR1 is SGHTA and CDR2 is FQGNSA. The CDR3 has 11 amino acids. CDR3 sequence (DNA): TGTGCCAGTGGTCGGCAGGGGGGCTACACCTTC. Translating gives CASGRQGGYTF.

V is TRBV6-1 and J is TRBJ1-2; 8 nucleotides align to TRBD1. J lost 8 bases, V lost 4 bases, and 3 bases had no gene match. The CDR3 length is 12 residues. Per the germline V gene, CDR1 is MNHNS and CDR2 is SASEGT. The CDR3 region is CASSVTGVGYTF. DNA of the CDR3: TGTGCCAGCAGTGTGACAGGGGTAGGCTACACCTTC.

V gene TRBV10-3 combines with J gene TRBJ1-2; possibly TRBD1 for D (6 bases). CDR1 and CDR2 (germline): ENHRY, SYGVKD. This CDR3 region has 14 residues. With 6 bases removed from V and 4 bases from J, the gap between germline ends came to 15 bases. CDR3: CAISVDSTGYGYTF. The CDR3 DNA is TGTGCCATCAGCGTGGACAGTACCGGCTATGGCTACACCTTC.

This clone was observed a few times. The chain is built from TRBV5-6 and TRBJ1-2; 8 nucleotides line up with TRBD1. The CDR3 contains 14 residues. The germline V gene has CDR1 SGHDT and CDR2 YYEEEE. J gave up 4 bases and V 4 bases, and 6 bases lay outside the gene matches. CDR3 coding DNA: TGTGCCAGCAGCCCCGGACAGGGCAGCTATGGCTACACCTTC. Protein: CASSPGQGSYGYTF.

The genes are TRBV11-2 and TRBJ1-5; perhaps TRBD1 as D (6 bases). The CDR3 spans 13 residues. Between the trimmed V and J ends, which lost 5 bases and 7 bases, there was a span of 12 bases. Germline V gene sequence: CDR1 SGHAT, CDR2 FQNNGV. In DNA form, the CDR3 reads TGTGCCAGCAGCCAGGACAGTCAGCAGCCCCAGCATTTT. It translates to CASSQDSQQPQHF.

This chain links TRBV5-6 with TRBJ1-1, with D unclear. The CDR3 runs 18 residues. Germline V gene sequence: CDR1 SGHDT, CDR2 YYEEEE. V lost 3 bases, J lost 0 bases, and 21 bases lay in between. This CDR3 reads CASSSLPIFDTMNTEAFF. CDR3 nucleotides: TGTGCCAGCAGCTCCCTACCGATTTTTGACACGATGAACACTGAAGCTTTCTTT.

As to this clone: One end of the junction varies from germline; a read error may be responsible. The chain recombines TRBV2 with TRBJ1-2, with a tentative D call TRBD1 (5 bases). Germline CDR1 SNHLY, CDR2 FYNNEI. This CDR3 is 12 amino acids long. The CDR3 bases are TGTGCCAGCAGCGCGGAGGGGTTTAAAATCGCCTTC. It translates to CASSAEGFKIAF.

This clone was picked up a small number of times. The chain links TRBV5-6 to TRBJ1-5; D might be TRBD1 (5 bases). Looked up from germline, CDR1 is SGHDT and CDR2 is YYEEEE. The CDR3 contains 12 residues. V lost 2 bases and J lost 12, with 12 bases in between. In DNA, the CDR3 is TGTGCCAGCAGCTTTGAGCGGGGGAGCCAGCATTTT. Protein product: CASSFERGSQHF.

The gene calls are TRBV2 and TRBJ1-5, with TRBD1 as a possible D gene (5 bases). Trimming pared 2 bases from V and 0 bases from J, leaving 11 bases between. This CDR3 comprises 16 residues. The V gene's germline CDR1 is SNHLY and CDR2 FYNNEI. CDR3 sequence: CASSELGQNSNQPQHF. DNA for the CDR3: TGTGCCAGCAGTGAATTAGGACAAAATAGCAATCAGCCCCAGCATTTT.

This chain connects TRBV18 to TRBJ2-3; D unclear. Germline V lookup: CDR1 KGHSH, CDR2 LQKENI. V lost 2 bases and J lost 2, with 14 bases in between. The CDR3 extends over 16 amino acids. DNA of the CDR3: TGTGCCAGCTCACCAGAATTCCTATCCCCCACAGATACGCAGTATTTT. It specifies CASSPEFLSPTDTQYF.

In DNA form, the CDR3 reads TGCGCCAGCAGCCCAACGCCCCTCAAGACTAGCGGGACAGATACGCAGTATTTT. Translating it yields CASSPTPLKTSGTDTQYF. V and J are TRBV5-1 and TRBJ2-3, with 10 positions matching TRBD2. The germline CDR1 and CDR2 sequences are SGHRS and YFSETQ. The CDR3 length is 18 residues. V shed 4 bases and J 3 bases; nucleotides not matched to a gene: 14.

This clone was observed a few times. This chain joins TRBV4-1 and TRBJ1-1; a weak D match, TRBD1 (6 bases). The CDR3 runs to 16 residues. Germline V gene sequence: CDR1 MGHRA, CDR2 YSYEKL. V shed 0 bases and J shed 0 bases, with 11 bases lying between them. CDR3 DNA: TGCGCCAGCAGCCAAGACCTAAGGGGGTTGAACACTGAAGCTTTCTTT. Translated: CASSQDLRGLNTEAFF.

V gene TRBV5-8 combines with J gene TRBJ1-1; tentatively, D is TRBD1 (5 bases). Trimming took off 6 bases at V and 1 base at J, with 10 bases between the two ends. Germline CDR1 is SGHTS and CDR2 is YDEGEE. The CDR3 spans 13 residues. The CDR3 loop reads CASTADRNTEAFF. As DNA, the CDR3 is TGTGCCAGCACCGCAGACAGGAACACTGAAGCTTTCTTT. Filled out from reference TRBV5-8 and TRBJ1-1, the complete variable domain reads EAGVTQSPTHLIKTRGQQATLRCSPISGHTSVYWYQQALGLGLQFLLWYDEGEERNRGNFPPRFSGRQFPNYSSELNVNALELEDSALYLCASTADRNTEAFFGQGTRLTVV.

The table lists this clone with a few counts. This chain links TRBV7-6 with TRBJ1-4; D is unclear. V was clipped by 6 bases and J by 2 bases, with 19 bases between them. The CDR3 extends over 17 amino acids. CDR1 and CDR2 (germline): SGHVS, FNYEAQ. The CDR3 protein is CASSFYPLVDTNEKLFF. Here the CDR3 DNA reads TGTGCCAGCAGTTTCTACCCCCTGGTAGATACTAATGAAAAACTGTTTTTT.

The rearrangement uses TRBV5-1 and TRBJ1-2, with D perhaps TRBD1 (6 bases). Germline-derived CDR1 and CDR2 are SGHRS and YFSETQ. CDR3 size: 16 residues. V was clipped by 0 bases and J by 3 bases, with 15 bases between them. Here the CDR3 DNA reads TGCGCCAGCAGCTTGGCCGGGGGGGCTATGGACTATGGCTACACCTTC. Translating gives CASSLAGGAMDYGYTF.

This chain joins TRBV4-1 and TRBJ1-2; TRBD1 might be the D (5 bases). Per the germline V gene, CDR1 is MGHRA and CDR2 is YSYEKL. V was shortened by 0 bases and J by 7 bases, with 6 bases between the two germline ends. The CDR3 runs 12 residues. The CDR3 sequence is CASSQDGAGYTF. The CDR3 nucleotides read TGCGCCAGCAGCCAAGATGGGGCTGGCTACACCTTC.

The chain combines TRBV7-6 with TRBJ1-3; D is undetermined. In germline, CDR1 is SGHVS, CDR2 FNYEAQ. The CDR3 runs 17 residues. The ends were cut back, 3 bases at V and 1 base at J, with 16 bases in the middle. This CDR3 reads CASSFSSLSFSGNTIYF. For the CDR3, the DNA is TGTGCCAGCAGCTTTTCCAGTCTCTCCTTTTCTGGAAACACCATATATTTT. Together with reference TRBV7-6 and TRBJ1-3, the CDR3 gives the full variable domain: GAGVSQSPRYKVTKRGQDVALRCDPISGHVSLYWYRQALGQGPEFLTYFNYEAQQDKSGLPNDRFSAERPEGSISTLTIQRTEQRDSAMYRCASSFSSLSFSGNTIYFGEGSWLTVV.

A few counts support this clone. The J gene is TRBJ2-5, the V gene TRBV4-2; D gene uncertain. V lost 2 bases to trimming and J lost 5 bases, with 9 bases between them. The CDR3 has 13 amino acids. Per germline, CDR1 LGHNA and CDR2 YNFKEQ. The chain's CDR3 is CASSQSPEETQYF. The CDR3 DNA follows: TGTGCCAGCAGCCAATCACCCGAGGAGACCCAGTACTTC.

This clone was picked up a small number of times. In DNA, the CDR3 is TGTGCCAGCTCACCAGGGACAGGGCGAGAGACCCAGTACTTC. Translating it yields CASSPGTGRETQYF. The chain employs TRBV18 and TRBJ2-5, with 9 bases identical to TRBD1. The germline V gene has CDR1 KGHSH and CDR2 LQKENI. The ends lost 2 bases at V and 4 bases at J; junction bases unmatched: 2. CDR3 length: 14 amino acids.

The V gene is TRBV6-5, the J gene TRBJ2-3; perhaps TRBD1 as D (5 bases). This CDR3 contains 16 residues. Trimming stripped 0 bases from V and 6 bases from J, with 16 bases between. From germline, CDR1 is MNHEY and CDR2 SVGAGI. CDR3 coding DNA: TGTGCCAGCAGTTACTCGACTTCTGGACCAGGGGATACGCAGTATTTT. Its protein product is CASSYSTSGPGDTQYF.

The CDR3 coding sequence is TGTGCCAGCAGCTCCCCTAGCTTTGGTACGCAGTATTTT. This codes for CASSSPSFGTQYF. This chain links TRBV13 with TRBJ2-3, with D maybe TRBD2 (5 bases). The CDR3 covers 13 residues. Trimming removed 4 bases at V and 8 bases at J, with 13 bases between. CDR1 is PRHDT, CDR2 FYEKMQ, per germline (reference sequence).

The gene calls are TRBV30 and TRBJ2-4; D perhaps matches TRBD2 (5 bases). Trimming shortened V by 2 bases and J by 9 bases, and 23 bases separated the two germline ends. The CDR3 extends over 16 amino acids. Germline CDR1 GTSNPN, CDR2 SVGIG (reference sequence). CDR3 in amino acids: CAWSKAQDSPFGIQYF. The CDR3 bases are TGTGCCTGGAGTAAGGCGCAGGACTCCCCCTTTGGCATTCAGTACTTC.

This sequence joins TRBV14 and TRBJ2-7, with TRBD2 matching 7 bases. Germline V gene sequence: CDR1 SGHDN, CDR2 FVKESK. V trimming: 4 bases; J trimming: 5 bases; junction bases outside the gene matches: 14. The CDR3 has 16 amino acids. The CDR3 spells CASSRVMGGSLDEQYF. The CDR3 DNA is TGTGCCAGCAGCCGGGTCATGGGGGGGTCGTTGGACGAGCAGTACTTC. Together with reference TRBV14 and TRBJ2-7, the CDR3 gives the full variable domain: EAGVTQFPSHSVIEKGQTVTLRCDPISGHDNLYWYRRVMGKEIKFLLHFVKESKQDESGMPNNRFLAERTGGTYSTLKVQPAELEDSGVYFCASSRVMGGSLDEQYFGPGTRLTVT.

This rearrangement joins TRBV7-6 to TRBJ2-1, with TRBD2 identical over 9 bases. V trimming: 2 bases; J trimming: 6 bases; junction bases outside the gene matches: 8. CDR3 length: 16 amino acids. Germline assignment: CDR1 SGHVS and CDR2 FNYEAQ. This CDR3 reads CASSLWSSGTSNEQFF. CDR3 DNA: TGTGCCAGCAGCTTATGGTCTAGCGGGACGTCCAATGAGCAGTTCTTC. The whole variable domain, remainder taken from reference TRBV7-6 and TRBJ2-1, is GAGVSQSPRYKVTKRGQDVALRCDPISGHVSLYWYRQALGQGPEFLTYFNYEAQQDKSGLPNDRFSAERPEGSISTLTIQRTEQRDSAMYRCASSLWSSGTSNEQFFGPGTRLTVL.

The genes are TRBV18 and TRBJ2-5; no clear D gene. The length of the CDR3 is 14 residues. Trimming removed 0 bases from V and 3 bases from J, with 8 bases in between. From germline, CDR1 is KGHSH and CDR2 LQKENI. Written as DNA, the CDR3 is TGTGCCAGCTCACCACCAGTCAGTGAAGAGACCCAGTACTTC. Its translation is CASSPPVSEETQYF.